The clone carrying this T cell receptor beta chain was seen a few times. This sample is drawn from a study of technical replicates of blood from a few donors. Produced via immunoSEQ multiplex PCR; TCRdb's table is partial and in-frame only. This table holds tens of thousands of clones, over 85% found once. CDR1 is MGHRA and CDR2 is YSYEKL in the germline V gene. The CDR3 sequence is 13 residues long. Deletions cut 0 bases from V and 4 bases from J, with 6 bases between. This chain uses TRBV4-1 with TRBJ1-1; no definite D call. The TCR was taken from a human donor in good health. Sequenced material: T cells isolated from PBMCs. Written as DNA, the CDR3 is TGCGCCAGCAGCCAAGAAAGTAGCACTGAAGCTTTCTTT. As protein: CASSQESSTEAFF.